These T cell receptor beta chains were read from a single sample in a study of blood T cell repertoires in COVID-19. Produced via immunoSEQ multiplex PCR; TCRdb's table is partial and in-frame only. The sample records tens of thousands of clones, 80% to 90% being singletons. Sample: peripheral blood. These receptors originate from a man aged 45-65 years with active COVID-19. CDR3s include the opening cysteine and the closing phenylalanine or tryptophan. Each record gives: clone size, V gene, D gene, J gene, CDR3 DNA, CDR3 protein. D genes are given only for firm matches. Clone size is not always given. Where it is, it says once, few, many or a class for expanded clones.

>once|TRBV24-1|TRBD1|TRBJ2-5
TGTGCCACCAGTGATACCAGGGGGCTATCGGAGACCCAGTACTTC
CATSDTRGLSETQYF
>NA|TRBV7-9|NA|TRBJ1-1
TGTGCCAGCAGCTTAACCGGGACTGAAAACACTGAAGCTTTCTTT
CASSLTGTENTEAFF
>NA|TRBV3-1/TRBV3-2|TRBD2|TRBJ2-7
TGTGCCAGCAGCCAAGTGCCAACGACTAGCCCCTTGTCAAGCGAGCAGTACTTC
CASSQVPTTSPLSSEQYF
>NA|TRBV9|NA|TRBJ2-2
TGTGCCAGCAGCGTTCGCGAGAACACCGGGGAGCTGTTTTTT
CASSVRENTGELFF
>NA|TRBV6-6|TRBD1|TRBJ1-5
TGTGCCAGCAGTTCGACAGGGGGCCAGCCCCAGCATTTT
CASSSTGGQPQHF
>NA|TRBV14|NA|TRBJ1-1
TGTGCCAGCAGCCAAGACCAGAACACTGAAGCTTTCTTT
CASSQDQNTEAFF
>NA|TRBV19|NA|TRBJ1-3
TGTGCCAGTAGCCTGGGGGGTGCTGGAAACACCATATATTTT
CASSLGGAGNTIYF
>NA|TRBV12-3/TRBV12-4|NA|TRBJ2-2
TGTGCCAGCAGCAAACAGGGAAATGGGGAGCTGTTTTTT
CASSKQGNGELFF
>NA|TRBV7-3|NA|TRBJ1-1
TGTGCCAGCAGCTTCCAGGGGAACACTGAAGCTTTCTTT
CASSFQGNTEAFF
>NA|TRBV15|TRBD1|TRBJ2-1
TGTGCCACCAGCAGAGATCCGGGACAGAGGCTTTACAATGAGCAGTTCTTC
CATSRDPGQRLYNEQFF